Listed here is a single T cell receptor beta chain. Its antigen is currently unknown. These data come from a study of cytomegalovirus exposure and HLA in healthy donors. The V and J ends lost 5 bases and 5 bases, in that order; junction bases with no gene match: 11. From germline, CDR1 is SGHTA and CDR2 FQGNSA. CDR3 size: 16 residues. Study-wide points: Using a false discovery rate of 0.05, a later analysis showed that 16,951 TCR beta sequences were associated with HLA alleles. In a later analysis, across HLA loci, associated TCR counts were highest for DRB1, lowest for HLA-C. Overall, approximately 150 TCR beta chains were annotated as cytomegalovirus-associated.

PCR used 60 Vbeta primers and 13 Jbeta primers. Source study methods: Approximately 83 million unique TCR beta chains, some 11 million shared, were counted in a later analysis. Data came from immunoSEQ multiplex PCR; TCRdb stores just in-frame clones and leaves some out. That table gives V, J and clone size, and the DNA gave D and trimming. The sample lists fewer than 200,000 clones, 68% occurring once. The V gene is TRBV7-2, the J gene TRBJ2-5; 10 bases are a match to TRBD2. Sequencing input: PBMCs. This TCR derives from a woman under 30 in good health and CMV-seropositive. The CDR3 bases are TGTGCCAGCAGCCCCTACCTCAGCGGGGGGGCTGAGACCCAGTACTTC. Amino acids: CASSPYLSGGAETQYF.